The next 5 T cell receptor beta chains were all read from a single sample in a study of spatial heterogeneity in lung cancer (dated by TCRdb to the late 2010s). Results the study describes overall, beyond this receptor: The tumor nonsynonymous mutation count correlated with the number of expanded intratumoral alpha and beta TCRs.

The library relied on 5' RACE. The instrument given in TCRdb is NextSeq 500. The public sequencing data were trimmed at Q25 with fastp and processed into clonotypes with MiXCR by TCRdb, which kept only in-frame beta chains. Entries are consolidated by CDR3 protein sequence, retaining the most common genes and DNA. The sample includes 9,500 to 12,000 distinct CDR3 sequences, with approximately 8% observed a single time. About 20% of the sample is in the top ten clones. Which antigens these TCRs recognize remains unknown. This specimen's time point label, interpreted: sample taken at primary tumor resection. The sample here was lung tumor tissue, taken at surgery. The origin of the receptors is a female donor with early-stage non-small cell lung cancer.

This clonotype qualifies as medium-sized. This beta chain is a stray sequence in a library constructed for alpha chains; its clone size is not meaningful. The DNA for the CDR3 is TGTGCCAGCAGCTCTCGTAGTCTGAGGCGCAATCAGCCCCAGCATTTT. It specifies CASSSRSLRRNQPQHF. The chain is built from TRBV7-3 and TRBJ1-5; D is unclear. Trimming removed 4 bases from V and 2 bases from J, with 15 bases in between. CDR1 and CDR2 from the germline V gene are SGHTA and FQGTGA. There are 16 residues in the CDR3.

Ten or more counts support this clonotype. A library prepared for alpha chains yielded this beta chain as an off-target read; its size is of little meaning. The V and J genes are TRBV18 and TRBJ2-2; D is possibly TRBD2 (5 bases). The CDR3 runs to 16 residues. In germline, CDR1 is KGHSH, CDR2 LQKENI. Trimming left V 2 bases short and J 0 bases short, with 10 bases between. The CDR3 here is CASSPRVATNTGELFF. The CDR3 region has the DNA TGTGCCAGCTCACCAAGGGTAGCGACGAACACCGGGGAGCTGTTTTTT.

This clonotype has at least ten counts. This beta chain was picked up by a library intended for alpha chains and is off target, so its count carries little meaning. This chain joins TRBV7-6 and TRBJ2-3; D may be TRBD1 (5 bases). Germline CDR1 is SGHVS and CDR2 is FNYEAQ. V was pared by 5 bases and J by 3 bases, with 18 bases between. The CDR3 covers 16 residues. In DNA form, the CDR3 reads TGTGCCAGCAGCCGTTCTACAGGAGTACGAACAGATACGCAGTATTTT. It specifies CASSRSTGVRTDTQYF.

A word on this clonotype: A library prepared for alpha chains yielded this beta chain as an off-target read; its size is of little meaning. The rearrangement links TRBV3-1 to TRBJ2-3, with TRBD2 as a possible D gene (6 bases). The CDR3 is made up of 15 amino acids. Per the germline V gene, CDR1 is LGHDT and CDR2 is YNNKEL (reference sequence). The V end lost 0 bases, the J end lost 0 bases, and 7 bases lay between the germline ends. This CDR3 is CASSQELASTDTQYF. CDR3 sequence (DNA): TGTGCCAGCAGCCAAGAACTAGCCAGCACAGATACGCAGTATTTT.

This clonotype was seen at least ten times. The library was built for alpha chains, so this beta chain is an off-target read and its size means little. This chain uses TRBV19 with TRBJ1-5; D is possibly TRBD1 (5 bases). The V gene lost 4 bases and the J gene lost 5 bases, with 9 bases spanning the gap. Germline CDR1 and CDR2: LNHDA and SQIVND (reference sequence). The CDR3 loop spans 13 amino acids. The CDR3 bases are TGTGCCAGTAGTAAGGGGAGGGATCAGCCCCAGCATTTT. Translating gives CASSKGRDQPQHF. Filled out from reference TRBV19 and TRBJ1-5, the complete variable domain reads DGGITQSPKYLFRKEGQNVTLSCEQNLNHDAMYWYRQDPGQGLRLIYYSQIVNDFQKGDIAEGYSVSREKKESFPLTVTSAQKNPTAFYLCASSKGRDQPQHFGDGTRLSIL.